The sequence of this TCR beta chain was determined in a study of T cell repertoires in cytomegalovirus infection. Concerning this clonotype itself: Its antigen is not known.

This CDR3 is built from 18 residues. Germline V gene data show CDR1 as ENHRY and CDR2 as SYGVKD. Germline trimming cut 6 bases from V and 0 bases from J; bases unmatched to any gene: 7. Notes on the study in general: Individuals carrying CMV plus the relevant HLA were identified by cumulative frequency of public TCR beta families.

TCRdb called the reads again in MiXCR, with one record for every CDR3 protein. The sample has 830,000 or so distinct CDR3 sequences, approximately 32% seen once; the top ten hold roughly 12%. The chain combines TRBV10-3 with TRBJ2-3; TRBD2 agrees at 15 bases. The TCR sequence derives from a human donor in good health (CMV status not recorded). Some clones in this sample may be carry-over from other donors' samples. The source was cultured CD8+ T cells from PBMCs, collected from culture after CMV antigen stimulation. The CDR3 sequence: CAISLTGLAGGSTDTQYF. CDR3 sequence (DNA): TGTGCCATCAGCCTGACGGGACTAGCGGGGGGAAGCACAGATACGCAGTATTTT.